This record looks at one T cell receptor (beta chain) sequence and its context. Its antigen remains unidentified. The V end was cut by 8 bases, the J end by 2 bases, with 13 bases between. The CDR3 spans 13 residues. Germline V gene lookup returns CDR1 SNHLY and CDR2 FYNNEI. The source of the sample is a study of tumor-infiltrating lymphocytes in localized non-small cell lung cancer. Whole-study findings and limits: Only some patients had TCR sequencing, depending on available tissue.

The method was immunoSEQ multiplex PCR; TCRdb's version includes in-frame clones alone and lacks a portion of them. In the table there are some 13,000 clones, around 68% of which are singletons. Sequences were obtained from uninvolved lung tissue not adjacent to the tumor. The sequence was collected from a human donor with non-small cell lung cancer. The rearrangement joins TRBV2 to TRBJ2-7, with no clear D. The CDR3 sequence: CASGEYAAYEQYV. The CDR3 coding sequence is TGTGCCAGCGGGGAATATGCCGCCTACGAGCAGTACGTC.